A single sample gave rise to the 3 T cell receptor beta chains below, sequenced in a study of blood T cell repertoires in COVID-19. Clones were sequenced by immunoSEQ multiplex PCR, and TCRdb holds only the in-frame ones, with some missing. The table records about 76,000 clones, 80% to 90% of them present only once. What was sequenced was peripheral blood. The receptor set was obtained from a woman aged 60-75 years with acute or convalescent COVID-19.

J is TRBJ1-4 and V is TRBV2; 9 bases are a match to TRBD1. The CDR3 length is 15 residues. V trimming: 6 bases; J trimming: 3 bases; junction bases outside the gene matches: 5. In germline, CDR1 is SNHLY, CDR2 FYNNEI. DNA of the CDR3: TGTGCCAGCAGGTACAGACAGGGGGCTAATGAAAAACTGTTTTTT. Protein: CASRYRQGANEKLFF.

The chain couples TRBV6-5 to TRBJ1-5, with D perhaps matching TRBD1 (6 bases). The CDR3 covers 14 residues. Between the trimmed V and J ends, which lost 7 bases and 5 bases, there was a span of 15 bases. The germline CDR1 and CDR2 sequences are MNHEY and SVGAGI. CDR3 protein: CASTRGAGHQPQHF. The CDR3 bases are TGTGCCAGCACCCGGGGGGCAGGGCATCAGCCCCAGCATTTT.

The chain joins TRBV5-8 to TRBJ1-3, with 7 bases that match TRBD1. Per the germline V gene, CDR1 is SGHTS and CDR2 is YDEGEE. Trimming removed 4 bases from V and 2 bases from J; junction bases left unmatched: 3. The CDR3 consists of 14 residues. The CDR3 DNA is TGTGCCAGCAGCCAAGGGACAGCTGGAAACACCATATATTTT. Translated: CASSQGTAGNTIYF.